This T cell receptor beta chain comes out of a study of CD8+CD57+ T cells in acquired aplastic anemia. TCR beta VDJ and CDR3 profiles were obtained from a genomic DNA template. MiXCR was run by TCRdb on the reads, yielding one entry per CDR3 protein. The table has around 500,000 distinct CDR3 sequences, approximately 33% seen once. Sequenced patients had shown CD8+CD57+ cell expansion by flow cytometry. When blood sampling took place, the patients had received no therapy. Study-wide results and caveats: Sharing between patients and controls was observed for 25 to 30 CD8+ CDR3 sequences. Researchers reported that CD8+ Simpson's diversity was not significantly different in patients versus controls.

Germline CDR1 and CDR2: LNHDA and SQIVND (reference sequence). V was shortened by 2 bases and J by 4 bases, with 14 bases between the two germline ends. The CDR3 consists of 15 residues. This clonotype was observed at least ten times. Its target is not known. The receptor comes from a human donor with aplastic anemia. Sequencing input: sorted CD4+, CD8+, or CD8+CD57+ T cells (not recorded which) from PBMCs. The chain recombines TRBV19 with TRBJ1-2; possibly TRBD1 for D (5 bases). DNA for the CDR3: TGTGCCAGTAGTATAAAGCCCGCTGACAGCTATGGCTACACCTTC. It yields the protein CASSIKPADSYGYTF.